This T cell receptor beta chain was observed in a study of cytomegalovirus exposure and HLA in healthy donors. For the study at large: HLA-typed donors were the source of approximately 88 million unique TCRs, which an early data release held.

Regarding the study as a whole: A later analysis associated 15,000 or so TCR beta sequences with HLA alleles at a 0.05 false discovery rate.

Trimming pared 0 bases from V and 9 bases from J, leaving 9 bases between. The CDR3 loop spans 13 amino acids. Germline V gives CDR1 LNHNV, CDR2 YYDKDF (reference sequence). A note on this clone: Its antigen is not identified.

PCR was performed using 60 Vbeta and 13 Jbeta primers. As handled by the study authors: Approximately 79 million unique TCR beta chains, about 10 million of them shared, were counted by a later analysis. Repertoires were generated with immunoSEQ multiplex PCR, while TCRdb's copy carries only in-frame clones and drops some. For V, J and clone size, that table is used; D and trimming come from the DNA. This sample carries approximately 100,000 clones, roughly 82% of them seen once, and the ten largest clones take roughly 10%. V is TRBV15 and J is TRBJ1-5; D unclear. The sample taken for sequencing was PBMCs. The TCR was taken from a man aged 50 to 59 in good health and CMV-seronegative. As DNA, the CDR3 is TGTGCCACCAGCAGAGATTTTAACGGGCCCCAGCATTTT. Translated, it gives CATSRDFNGPQHF.